A single sample is the source of the 24 T cell receptor beta chains below, sequenced in a study of T cells in women clearing cervical HPV infection. Generated by immunoSEQ multiplex PCR, the TCRdb table keeps only in-frame clones and is missing some. This sample carries 10,000 to 15,000 clones, with approximately 24% going to the ten biggest clones. Source material: blood buffy coat. These receptor sequences come from a woman aged 18-70 years with a cervical HPV16 infection that either progressed to CIN3+ or cleared (not recorded which).

A word on this clone: From the germline J gene comes the end of the CDR3, since the read stops 3 residues before it. This chain links TRBV7-3 with TRBJ2-7; weak D call: TRBD2 (6 bases). Between the trimmed V and J ends, which lost 9 bases and 2 bases, there was a span of 14 bases. Germline values: CDR1 SGHTA, CDR2 FQGTGA. CDR3 size: 13 residues. The CDR3: CARRRGGAYEQYF. CDR3 DNA, as far as it was read: TGTGCCAGGAGGAGGGGTGGGGCCTACGAG.

Concerning this clone itself: The read comes to an end 3 residues before the CDR3 does, leaving the germline J gene to fill in the end. The chain carries TRBV9 and TRBJ1-3; 8 nucleotides line up with TRBD1. CDR1 and CDR2 (germline): SGDLS, YYNGEE. The trim removed 1 base at V and 0 bases at J, leaving 6 bases unmatched. The CDR3 has 17 residues. CDR3 DNA, as far as it was read: TGTGCCAGCAGCGTACCCGGACAGGGCTACTCTGGAAACACC. Its protein is CASSVPGQGYSGNT. The entire CDR3 sequence reads CASSVPGQGYSGNTIYF.

Concerning this clone: The read halts 3 residues ahead of the CDR3 end, with the missing end drawn from the germline J gene. The rearrangement links TRBV28 to TRBJ2-3; TRBD2 agrees at 7 bases. V was pared by 6 bases and J by 4 bases, with 10 bases of the junction left unmatched. The CDR3 extends over 15 amino acids. The germline CDR1 and CDR2 sequences are MDHEN and SYDVKM. CDR3: CASSPPGGIPDTQYF. Incomplete CDR3 DNA: TGTGCCAGCAGCCCGCCCGGGGGGATTCCAGATACG.

The DNA read from the CDR3 is TGTGCCAGCACCTCACGGGTCGGGGCAGATACG. As protein: CASTSRVGADT. The whole CDR3 sequence is CASTSRVGADTQYF. The rearrangement joins TRBV12-3 or TRBV12-4 to TRBJ2-3, with D possibly matching TRBD2 (5 bases). Read coverage stops 3 residues before the CDR3 terminus; the germline J gene supplies the remainder. Trimming stripped 7 bases from V and 4 bases from J, with 15 bases between. The CDR3 extends over 14 amino acids.

A word on this clone: The read falls 3 residues short of the CDR3 end, and the missing part is taken from the germline J gene. The V call is TRBV18, the J call TRBJ2-1; D call uncertain. The CDR3 runs to 15 residues. CDR1 and CDR2 (germline): KGHSH, LQKENI. V was shortened by 3 bases and J by 0 bases, with 9 bases between the two germline ends. Incomplete CDR3 DNA: TGTGCCAGCTCACCGGCGGTGGGCTCCTACAATGAG. Encoded protein: CASSPAVGSYNE. The complete CDR3 sequence is CASSPAVGSYNEQFF.

With respect to this clone: The read terminates 3 residues before the CDR3 end, so the remaining end is supplied by the germline J gene. The V call is TRBV9, the J call TRBJ2-3; D is ambiguous. V was shortened by 1 base and J by 4 bases, with 13 bases between the two germline ends. Per the germline V gene, CDR1 is SGDLS and CDR2 is YYNGEE. The CDR3 loop spans 15 amino acids. The CDR3 here is CASSVSSSQPDTQYF. The CDR3 bases that were read are TGTGCCAGCAGCGTATCAAGTAGCCAGCCAGATACG.

Comments on this clone: The CDR3 goes on 3 residues after the read ends, and that part is filled in from the germline J gene. The rearrangement joins TRBV4-1 to TRBJ2-2, with 11 positions matching TRBD2. The CDR3 is made up of 17 amino acids. After removal of 5 bases from V and 1 base from J, the junction contained 6 bases not matched to a gene. The V gene's germline CDR1 is MGHRA and CDR2 YSYEKL. The part of the CDR3 DNA that was read is TGCGCCAGCAGCTTCCCGACTAGCGGGGTGAACACCGGGGAG. This sequence encodes CASSFPTSGVNTGE. The whole CDR3 sequence is CASSFPTSGVNTGELFF.

A word on this clone: The missing CDR3 end, 3 residues past where the read stops, is filled in from the germline J gene. V is TRBV7-2 and J is TRBJ1-2; a weak D match, TRBD1 (5 bases). Trimming stripped 4 bases from V and 2 bases from J, with 11 bases between. The CDR3 extends over 14 amino acids. Germline V CDR1 and CDR2: SGHTA, FQGNSA. The sequenced CDR3 bases are TGTGCCAGCAGCTCCCAGACAGCGAACTATGGC. Translating gives CASSSQTANYG. The entire CDR3 is CASSSQTANYGYTF.

On this clone: The read gets to within 3 residues of the CDR3 end, and the germline J gene fills in the rest. V is TRBV18 and J is TRBJ2-4, with 9 nucleotides matching TRBD1. The CDR3 is made up of 14 amino acids. CDR1 and CDR2 (germline): KGHSH, LQKENI. The CDR3 loop is CASSPGQGHYGQYF. Incomplete CDR3 DNA: TGTGCCAGCTCACCGGGACAGGGCCACTATGGT. The whole variable domain, filled in from reference TRBV18 and TRBJ2-4, reads NAGVMQNPRHLVRRRGQEARLRCSPMKGHSHVYWYRQLPEEGLKFMVYLQKENIIDESGMPKERFSAEFPKEGPSILRIQQVVRGDSAAYFCASSPGQGHYGQYFGAGTRLSVL.

On this clone itself: The DNA ends 3 residues before the CDR3 does, and the rest of the CDR3 is filled in from the germline J gene. The chain links TRBV5-1 to TRBJ1-5, with a weak D call TRBD1 (6 bases). V was clipped by 2 bases and J by 7 bases, with 10 bases between them. This CDR3 contains 13 residues. In germline, CDR1 is SGHRS, CDR2 YFSETQ. CDR3 region: CASSLGRGQPQHF. Incomplete CDR3 DNA: TGCGCCAGCAGCTTAGGCAGGGGACAGCCC.

The covered CDR3 bases are TGTGCCAGCGGGTGGACTTCTAGCACAGATACG. Encoded protein: CASGWTSSTDT. The complete CDR3 sequence is CASGWTSSTDTQYF. The chain joins TRBV2 to TRBJ2-3, with D possibly being TRBD2 (5 bases). Read data end 3 residues before the CDR3 end; the end is taken from the germline J gene. This CDR3 is 14 amino acids long. Germline V gives CDR1 SNHLY, CDR2 FYNNEI. The ends were cut back, 8 bases at V and 0 bases at J, with 12 bases in the middle.

In the case of this clone: The CDR3 end lies 3 residues beyond the end of the read and is filled in from the germline J gene. The chain employs TRBV29-1 and TRBJ1-2, with D unresolved. The CDR3 sequence is 14 residues long. Looked up from germline, CDR1 is SQVTM and CDR2 is ANQGSEA. CDR3 DNA (partial): TGCAGCGTTGGCGGCGGTATAATACGGAGCGGC. Translation: CSVGGGIIRSG. The complete CDR3 reads CSVGGGIIRSGYTF.

This clone counts as medium-sized (0.01 to 0.1%) by frequency. The read stops 3 residues short of the end of the CDR3; the missing end is completed from the germline J gene. This chain links TRBV29-1 with TRBJ1-1; 8 positions match TRBD1. With 7 bases clipped from V and 4 bases from J, the junction kept 5 bases outside the gene matches. Germline CDR1 and CDR2: SQVTM and ANQGSEA. This CDR3 comprises 12 residues. Partial CDR3 DNA: TGCAGCGCGTGGACAGGGCCCACTGAA. Its translation: CSAWTGPTE. The whole CDR3 reads CSAWTGPTEAFF.

A word on this clone: The CDR3 extends 3 residues past the end of the read, so its final part is completed from the germline J gene. This chain joins TRBV20-1 and TRBJ2-1; 11 nucleotides line up with TRBD1. V was pared by 4 bases and J by 0 bases, with 5 bases of the junction left unmatched. Germline V lookup: CDR1 DFQATT, CDR2 SNEGSKA (reference sequence). The CDR3 runs to 16 residues. CDR3 DNA, as far as it was read: TGCAGTGCTATCCGGGACAGGGGGTTCTCCTACAATGAG. Translation: CSAIRDRGFSYNE. The CDR3 as a whole reads CSAIRDRGFSYNEQFF.

On this clone itself: The CDR3 extends 3 residues past the end of the read, so its final part is completed from the germline J gene. The chain uses TRBV19 and TRBJ2-1, with 8 bases identical to TRBD1. Losses at the gene ends were 3 bases for V and 7 bases for J; bases not matched to a gene: 20. The germline CDR1 and CDR2 sequences are LNHDA and SQIVND (reference sequence). This CDR3 is built from 19 residues. The part of the CDR3 DNA that was read is TGTGCCAGTAGTATGGAGGTGGCAGGGGGCATGGTCCCCCTAAATGAG. Protein sequence: CASSMEVAGGMVPLNE. The entire CDR3 reads CASSMEVAGGMVPLNEQFF.

The CDR3 reads CSARDTGAAAEAFF. CDR3 DNA, as far as it was read: TGCAGTGCAAGGGATACAGGGGCCGCCGCTGAA. The V call is TRBV20-1, the J call TRBJ1-1, with 7 bases lining up with TRBD1. The CDR3 end is not reached by the read, which stops 3 residues before it; the germline J gene fills it in. After removal of 6 bases from V and 6 bases from J, the junction contained 13 bases not matched to a gene. Germline V gene lookup returns CDR1 DFQATT and CDR2 SNEGSKA (reference sequence). This CDR3 comprises 14 residues.

Regarding this clone: The sequence runs out 3 residues before the end of the CDR3; the remainder is reconstructed from the germline J gene. V usage is TRBV5-1 and J usage is TRBJ2-7, with a weak D call TRBD1 (6 bases). Trimming cost V 7 bases and J 0 bases, with 11 bases left between them. The CDR3 has 13 residues. From germline, CDR1 is SGHRS and CDR2 YFSETQ. The CDR3 here is CASGMDSSYEQYF. The CDR3 bases that were read are TGCGCCAGCGGAATGGACAGCTCCTACGAG.

The CDR3 region is CASSQEKVKTQYF. The DNA read from the CDR3 is TGTGCCAGCAGCCAAGAAAAGGTGAAGACC. The chain links TRBV14 to TRBJ2-5; unclear D gene. The read terminates 3 residues ahead of where the CDR3 ends, so the germline J gene completes it. V was cut by 0 bases and J by 6 bases, with 8 bases left in between. The CDR3 contains 13 residues. The germline V gene has CDR1 SGHDN and CDR2 FVKESK.

A note on this clone: Read data end 3 residues before the CDR3 end; the end is taken from the germline J gene. V and J are TRBV5-1 and TRBJ1-1; 9 nucleotides match TRBD1. V dropped 1 base and J dropped 3; count of bases not matched to a gene: 4. This CDR3 comprises 15 residues. Germline loops: CDR1 SGHRS, CDR2 YFSETQ. CDR3 protein: CASSLRTGADTEAFF. The CDR3 bases that were read are TGCGCCAGCAGCTTGAGGACAGGGGCGGACACTGAA.

In the case of this clone: The CDR3 extends 3 residues past the end of the read, so its final part is completed from the germline J gene. The chain uses TRBV20-1 and TRBJ1-1; unclear D gene. CDR3 size: 13 residues. Germline assignment: CDR1 DFQATT and CDR2 SNEGSKA (reference sequence). CDR3 sequence reads: CSAQPHYEEKAFF. The DNA read from the CDR3 is TGCAGTGCTCAACCACACTACGAGGAGAAA.

As to this clone: Read coverage stops 3 residues before the CDR3 terminus; the germline J gene supplies the remainder. The chain carries TRBV11-2 and TRBJ2-3; 7 nucleotides match TRBD2. The V segment lost 3 bases and the J segment 2 bases; nucleotides outside the gene matches: 5. The CDR3 spans 15 residues. Looked up from germline, CDR1 is SGHAT and CDR2 is FQNNGV. The CDR3 bases that were read are TGTGCCAGCAGCTTCAGCGGGGCGAACACAGATACG. It yields the protein CASSFSGANTDT. The complete CDR3 sequence is CASSFSGANTDTQYF.

In regard to this clone: The CDR3 is cut off 3 residues early in the read; its end comes from the germline J gene. This chain connects TRBV5-1 to TRBJ2-3; TRBD1 might be the D (8 bases). The ends were cut back, 7 bases at V and 5 bases at J, with 17 bases in the middle. The germline V gene has CDR1 SGHRS and CDR2 YFSETQ. The CDR3 has 14 amino acids. This CDR3 is CASHLQGGRDTQYF. Incomplete CDR3 DNA: TGCGCCAGCCATCTACAGGGGGGGAGAGATACG.

This clone ranks as medium-sized in terms of frequency. The CDR3 extends 3 residues past the end of the read, so its final part is completed from the germline J gene. This sequence joins TRBV2 and TRBJ2-2; D call uncertain. V was shortened by 0 bases and J by 5 bases, with 10 bases between the two germline ends. Germline CDR1 reads SNHLY; CDR2 reads FYNNEI. This CDR3 region has 15 residues. The DNA read from the CDR3 is TGTGCCAGCAGTGAAGCGCGGATGTGGACCGGGGAG. Protein: CASSEARMWTGE. The entire CDR3 sequence reads CASSEARMWTGELFF.

This clone ranks as medium-sized (0.01 to 0.1%) in terms of frequency. Read coverage stops 3 residues before the CDR3 terminus; the germline J gene supplies the remainder. The chain joins TRBV10-1 to TRBJ2-6; D may be TRBD1 (5 bases). CDR1 is WNHNN, CDR2 SYGVQD, per germline (reference sequence). There are 14 residues in the CDR3. The V end was cut by 0 bases, the J end by 8 bases, with 8 bases between. CDR3: CASSESGAPNVLTF. Partial CDR3 DNA: TGCGCCAGCAGTGAGTCAGGGGCGCCCAACGTC.